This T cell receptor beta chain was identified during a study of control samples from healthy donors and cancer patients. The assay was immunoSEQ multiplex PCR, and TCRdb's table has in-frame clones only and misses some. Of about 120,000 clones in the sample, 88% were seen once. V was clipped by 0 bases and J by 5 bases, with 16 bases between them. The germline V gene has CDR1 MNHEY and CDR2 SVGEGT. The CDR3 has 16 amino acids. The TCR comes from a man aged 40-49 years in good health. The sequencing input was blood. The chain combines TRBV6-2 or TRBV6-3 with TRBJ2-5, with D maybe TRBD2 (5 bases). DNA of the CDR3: TGTGCCAGCAGTTACTCGATAGGGAGCCTGGGGGAGACCCAGTACTTC. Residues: CASSYSIGSLGETQYF.